This T cell receptor beta chain was captured in a study of blood T cell repertoires in COVID-19. In germline, CDR1 is LGHDT, CDR2 YNNKEL (reference sequence). V was clipped by 1 base and J by 7 bases, with 8 bases between them. CDR3 length: 14 amino acids. Libraries were prepared by immunoSEQ multiplex PCR; TCRdb keeps only in-frame clonotypes and omits some of them. Of some 260,000 clones in the sample, about 89% were seen once. The receptor was derived from a man aged 35 to 55 who had recovered from COVID-19. The chain combines TRBV3-1 (or the pseudogene TRBV3-2) with TRBJ1-6; D ambiguous. Sequencing used PBMCs or T cells enriched from blood (not recorded which). The CDR3 nucleotides read TGTGCCAGCAGCCAAGGGCCCCAAAATTCACCCCTCCACTTT. This encodes CASSQGPQNSPLHF.